The clone carrying this T cell receptor (beta chain) was detected only a few times. The data were taken from a study of T-cell memory formation after mild COVID-19. The germline V and J ends were trimmed by 4 bases and 8 bases, with 10 bases remaining between them. This CDR3 contains 12 residues. Germline loops: CDR1 LGHNA, CDR2 YSLEER. TCRdb passed the 5' RACE reads through MiXCR, listing each CDR3 protein once. The data contain 350,000 or so distinct CDR3 sequences, less than 25% of them singletons. This sequence originates from a man in his late teens or twenties who had mild COVID-19 (a few samples of this study predate the infection). Cell type and time point are not known. The V and J genes are TRBV4-3 and TRBJ2-3, with D hard to call. The sample consisted of PBMCs or a T cell subset sorted from them (not recorded which). CDR3 sequence (DNA): TGCGCCAGCAGCCGTGACTTGGGTACGCAGTATTTT. Its protein product is CASSRDLGTQYF.